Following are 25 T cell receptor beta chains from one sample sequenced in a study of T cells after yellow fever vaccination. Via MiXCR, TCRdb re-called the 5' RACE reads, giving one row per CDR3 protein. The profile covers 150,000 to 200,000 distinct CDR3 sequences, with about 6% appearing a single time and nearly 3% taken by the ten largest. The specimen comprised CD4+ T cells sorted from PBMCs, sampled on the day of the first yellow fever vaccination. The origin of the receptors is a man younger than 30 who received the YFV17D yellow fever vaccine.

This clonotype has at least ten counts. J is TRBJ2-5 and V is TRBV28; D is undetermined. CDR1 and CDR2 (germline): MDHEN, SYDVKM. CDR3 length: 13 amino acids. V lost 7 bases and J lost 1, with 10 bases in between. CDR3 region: CASKEAVQETQYF. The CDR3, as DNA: TGTGCCAGCAAAGAGGCAGTCCAAGAGACCCAGTACTTC. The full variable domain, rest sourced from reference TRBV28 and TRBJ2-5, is DVKVTQSSRYLVKRTGEKVFLECVQDMDHENMFWYRQDPGLGLRLIYFSYDVKMKEKGDIPEGYSVSREKKERFSLILESASTNQTSMYLCASKEAVQETQYFGPGTRLLVL.

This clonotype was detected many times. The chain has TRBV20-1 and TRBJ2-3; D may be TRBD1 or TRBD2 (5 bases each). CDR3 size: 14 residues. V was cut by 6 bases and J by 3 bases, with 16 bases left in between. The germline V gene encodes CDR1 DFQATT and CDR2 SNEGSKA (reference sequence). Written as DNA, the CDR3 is TGCAGTGCCCAATCGGGGCCTAGTACAGATACGCAGTATTTT. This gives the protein CSAQSGPSTDTQYF.

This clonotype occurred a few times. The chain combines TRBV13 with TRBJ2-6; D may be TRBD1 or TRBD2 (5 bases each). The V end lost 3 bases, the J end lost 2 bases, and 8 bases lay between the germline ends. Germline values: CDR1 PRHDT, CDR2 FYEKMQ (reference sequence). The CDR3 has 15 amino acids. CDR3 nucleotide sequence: TGTGCCAGCAGCTTTCGGGGCCCTGGGGCCAACGTCCTGACTTTC. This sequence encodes CASSFRGPGANVLTF.

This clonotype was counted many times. For the CDR3, the DNA is TGCGCCAGCAGCTTGACAGCACAGGGGAACACTGAAGCTTTCTTT. Its protein is CASSLTAQGNTEAFF. This chain connects TRBV5-1 to TRBJ1-1, with a possible D match to TRBD1 (6 bases). From germline, CDR1 is SGHRS and CDR2 YFSETQ. This CDR3 has 15 residues. Trimming took off 1 base at V and 1 base at J, with 11 bases between the two ends.

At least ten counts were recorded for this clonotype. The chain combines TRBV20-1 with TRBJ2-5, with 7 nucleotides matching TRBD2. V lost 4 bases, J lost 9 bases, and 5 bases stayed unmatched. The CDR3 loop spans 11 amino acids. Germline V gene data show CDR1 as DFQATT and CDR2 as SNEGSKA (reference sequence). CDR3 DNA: TGCAGTGCTATGGTGGGGGGGGCCCAGTACTTC. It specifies CSAMVGGAQYF.

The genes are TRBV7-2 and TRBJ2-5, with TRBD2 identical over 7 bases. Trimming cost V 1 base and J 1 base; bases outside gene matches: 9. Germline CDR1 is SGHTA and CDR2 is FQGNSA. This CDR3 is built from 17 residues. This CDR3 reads CASSLGAKRGVQETQYF. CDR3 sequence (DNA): TGTGCCAGCAGCTTAGGGGCCAAGCGGGGAGTCCAAGAGACCCAGTACTTC.

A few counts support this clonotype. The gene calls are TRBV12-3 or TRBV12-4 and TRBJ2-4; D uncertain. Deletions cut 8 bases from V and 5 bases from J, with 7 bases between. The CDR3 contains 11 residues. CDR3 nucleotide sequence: TGTGCCAGCGCACTGGAAAACATTCAGTACTTC. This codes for CASALENIQYF.

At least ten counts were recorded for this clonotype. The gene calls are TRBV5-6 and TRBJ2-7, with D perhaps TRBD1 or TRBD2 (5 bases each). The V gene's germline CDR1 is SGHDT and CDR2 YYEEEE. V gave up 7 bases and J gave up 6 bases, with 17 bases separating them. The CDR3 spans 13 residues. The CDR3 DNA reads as TGTGCCAGCGGAACCCTCCGTGGGGGCGAGCAGTACGTC. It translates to CASGTLRGGEQYV.

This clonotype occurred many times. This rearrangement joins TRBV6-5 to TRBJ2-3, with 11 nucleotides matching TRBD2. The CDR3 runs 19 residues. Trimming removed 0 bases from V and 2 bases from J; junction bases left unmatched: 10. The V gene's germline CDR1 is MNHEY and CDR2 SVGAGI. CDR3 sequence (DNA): TGTGCCAGCAGTTACTCGATCCCCACTAGCGGGGGCCTCACAGATACGCAGTATTTT. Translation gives CASSYSIPTSGGLTDTQYF.

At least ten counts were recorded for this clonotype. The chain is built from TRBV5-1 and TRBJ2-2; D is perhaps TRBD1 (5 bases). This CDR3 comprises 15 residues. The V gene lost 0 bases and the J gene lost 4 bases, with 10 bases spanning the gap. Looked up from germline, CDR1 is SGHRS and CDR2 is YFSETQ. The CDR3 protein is CASSLESQGTGELFF. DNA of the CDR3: TGCGCCAGCAGCTTGGAGTCTCAGGGCACCGGGGAGCTGTTTTTT.

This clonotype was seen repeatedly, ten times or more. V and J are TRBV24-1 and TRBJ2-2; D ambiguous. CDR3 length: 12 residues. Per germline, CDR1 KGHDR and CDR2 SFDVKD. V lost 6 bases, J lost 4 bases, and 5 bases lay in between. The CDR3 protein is CATSLGTGELFF. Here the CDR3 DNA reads TGTGCCACCAGTCTCGGCACCGGGGAGCTGTTTTTT.

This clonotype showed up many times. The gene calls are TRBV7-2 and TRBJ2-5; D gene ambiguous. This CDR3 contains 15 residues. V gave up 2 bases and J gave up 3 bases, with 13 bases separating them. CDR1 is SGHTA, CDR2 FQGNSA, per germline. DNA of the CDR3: TGTGCCAGCAGCTTATCGAAGGGAATTGAAGAGACCCAGTACTTC. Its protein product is CASSLSKGIEETQYF.

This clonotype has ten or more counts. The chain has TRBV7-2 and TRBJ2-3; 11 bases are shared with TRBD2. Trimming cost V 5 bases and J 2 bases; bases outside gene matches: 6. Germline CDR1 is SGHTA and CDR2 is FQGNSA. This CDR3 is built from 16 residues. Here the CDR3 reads CASSPGTSGFTDTQYF. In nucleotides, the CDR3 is TGTGCCAGCAGCCCGGGGACTAGCGGTTTCACAGATACGCAGTATTTT.

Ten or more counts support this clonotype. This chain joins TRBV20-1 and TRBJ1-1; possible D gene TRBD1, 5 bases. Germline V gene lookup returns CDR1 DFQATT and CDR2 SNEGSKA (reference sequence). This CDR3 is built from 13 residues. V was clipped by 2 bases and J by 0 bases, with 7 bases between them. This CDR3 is CSARRQLNTEAFF. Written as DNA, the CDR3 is TGCAGTGCTAGAAGACAGCTGAACACTGAAGCTTTCTTT.

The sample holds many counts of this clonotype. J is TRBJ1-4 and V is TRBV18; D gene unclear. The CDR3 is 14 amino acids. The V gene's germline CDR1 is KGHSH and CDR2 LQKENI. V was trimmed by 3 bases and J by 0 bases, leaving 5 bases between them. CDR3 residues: CASSPGATNEKLFF. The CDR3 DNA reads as TGTGCCAGCTCACCCGGGGCAACTAATGAAAAACTGTTTTTT.

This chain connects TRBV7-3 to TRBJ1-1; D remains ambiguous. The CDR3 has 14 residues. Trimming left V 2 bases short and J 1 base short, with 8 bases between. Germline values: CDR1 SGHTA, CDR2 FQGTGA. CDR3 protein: CASSLEASNTEAFF. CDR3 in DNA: TGTGCCAGCAGCTTAGAGGCTTCGAACACTGAAGCTTTCTTT. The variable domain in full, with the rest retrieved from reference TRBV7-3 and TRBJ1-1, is GAGVSQTPSNKVTEKGKYVELRCDPISGHTALYWYRQSLGQGPEFLIYFQGTGAADDSGLPNDRFFAVRPEGSVSTLKIQRTERGDSAVYLCASSLEASNTEAFFGQGTRLTVV.

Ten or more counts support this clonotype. Here the CDR3 reads CATSDLAVNEQFF. The CDR3 bases are TGTGCCACCAGTGATTTGGCGGTGAATGAGCAGTTCTTC. The genes are TRBV24-1 and TRBJ2-1; D unclear. Germline loops: CDR1 KGHDR, CDR2 SFDVKD. This CDR3 comprises 13 residues. V was pared by 0 bases and J by 7 bases, with 6 bases between.

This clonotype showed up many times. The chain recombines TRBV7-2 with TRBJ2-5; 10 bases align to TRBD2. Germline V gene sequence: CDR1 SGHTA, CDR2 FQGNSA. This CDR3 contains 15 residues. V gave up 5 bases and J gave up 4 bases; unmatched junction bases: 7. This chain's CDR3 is CASSRFTSGAETQYF. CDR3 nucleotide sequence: TGTGCCAGCAGCCGATTTACTAGCGGGGCAGAGACCCAGTACTTC.

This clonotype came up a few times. The CDR3: CASSQENFGSYTF. Here the CDR3 DNA reads TGCGCCAGCAGCCAAGAGAACTTTGGTAGCTACACCTTC. This chain connects TRBV4-3 to TRBJ1-2; no clear D gene. The CDR3 consists of 13 residues. Trimming stripped 0 bases from V and 9 bases from J, with 11 bases between. Germline V gene data show CDR1 as LGHNA and CDR2 as YSLEER.

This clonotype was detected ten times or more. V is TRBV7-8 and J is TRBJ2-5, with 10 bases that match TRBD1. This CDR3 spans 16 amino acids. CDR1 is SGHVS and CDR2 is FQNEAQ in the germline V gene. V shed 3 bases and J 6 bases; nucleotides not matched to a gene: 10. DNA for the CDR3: TGTGCCAGCAGCTTGTCCCGGGACAGGGGACGACAGACCCAGTACTTC. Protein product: CASSLSRDRGRQTQYF.

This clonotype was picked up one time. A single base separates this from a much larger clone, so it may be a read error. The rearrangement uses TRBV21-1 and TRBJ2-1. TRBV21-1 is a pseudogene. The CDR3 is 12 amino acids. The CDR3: CASHNSNNEQFF. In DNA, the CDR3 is TGTGCCAGCCATAACAGTAACAATGAGCAGTTCTTC.

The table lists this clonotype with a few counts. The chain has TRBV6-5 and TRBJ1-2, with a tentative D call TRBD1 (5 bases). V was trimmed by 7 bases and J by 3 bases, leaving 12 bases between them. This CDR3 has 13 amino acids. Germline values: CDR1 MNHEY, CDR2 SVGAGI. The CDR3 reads CASKSDRDYGYTF. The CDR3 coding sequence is TGTGCCAGCAAATCCGACAGAGACTATGGCTACACCTTC.

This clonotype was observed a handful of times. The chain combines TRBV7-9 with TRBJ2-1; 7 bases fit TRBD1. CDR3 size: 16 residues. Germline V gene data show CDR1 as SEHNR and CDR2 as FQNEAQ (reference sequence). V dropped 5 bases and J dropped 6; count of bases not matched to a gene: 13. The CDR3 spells CASSPRQGGMGNEQFF. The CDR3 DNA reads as TGTGCCAGCAGCCCCCGACAGGGTGGGATGGGCAATGAGCAGTTCTTC.

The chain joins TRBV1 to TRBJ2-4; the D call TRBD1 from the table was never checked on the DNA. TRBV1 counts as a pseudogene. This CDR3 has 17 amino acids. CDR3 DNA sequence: TGCACCAGCAGCCCCCCCACCGGGGCGCTGACCAAAAACATTCAGTACTTC. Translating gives CTSSPPTGALTKNIQYF.

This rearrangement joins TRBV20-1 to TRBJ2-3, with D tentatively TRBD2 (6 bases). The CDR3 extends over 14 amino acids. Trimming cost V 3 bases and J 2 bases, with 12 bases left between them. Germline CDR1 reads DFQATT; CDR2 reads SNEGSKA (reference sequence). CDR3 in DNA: TGCAGTGCTAGGGCCGGGACTCACACAGATACGCAGTATTTT. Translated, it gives CSARAGTHTDTQYF.